This T cell receptor beta chain was observed in a study of blood T cell repertoires in COVID-19. About the research overall: Samples came from the United States, Italy and Spain, spanning acute and convalescent COVID-19.

Participant age was roughly 18 to 95 years, and participants resided in about two dozen US areas. This clone showed up many times. Between the trimmed V and J ends, which lost 5 bases and 6 bases, there was a span of 22 bases. The germline V gene encodes CDR1 SEHNR and CDR2 FQNEAQ (reference sequence). The CDR3 loop spans 16 amino acids. The assay was immunoSEQ multiplex PCR, and TCRdb's table has in-frame clones only and misses some. Here the sample spans 240,000 or so clones, around 86% being singletons. Sequences were obtained from PBMCs or T cells enriched from blood (not recorded which). The chain links TRBV7-9 to TRBJ2-5; TRBD1 is a possible D gene (6 bases). The source of this sequence is a woman between 50 and 59 years old who had recovered from COVID-19. CDR3 in DNA: TGTGCCAGCAGCCGCACAACAGGGATGAGTAGACAGACCCAGTACTTC. This gives the protein CASSRTTGMSRQTQYF.